The 28 T cell receptor beta chains given below trace back to one sample, sequenced in a study of T-cell memory formation after mild COVID-19 (dated by TCRdb to the early 2020s). Library creation used 5' RACE. The instrument given in TCRdb is Illumina NovaSeq 6000. TCRdb reprocessed the public reads (quality trimming at Q25 with fastp, clone calling with MiXCR) and kept in-frame beta chains. Rows are unified per CDR3 protein, each entry keeping the most common DNA and genes. The sample table lists tens of thousands of distinct CDR3 sequences, roughly 12% of them with a count of one. Over 20% of the sample rests with the top ten. Sample: PBMCs or a T cell subset sorted from them (not recorded which). The receptors here all came from a man between 18 and 29 years old who had mild COVID-19 (a few samples of this study predate the infection). The sample titles of this study are shuffled in the database, so cell type and time point are left out; the donor was told from shared clones.

This clonotype was found a few times. The chain couples TRBV9 to TRBJ2-1; weak D call: TRBD1 (7 bases). Trimming pared 4 bases from V and 6 bases from J, leaving 29 bases between. This CDR3 region has 19 residues. Germline assignment: CDR1 SGDLS and CDR2 YYNGEE. In DNA, the CDR3 is TGTGCCAGCAGCCCTGGAGGGGGCCATCGGTTGTCCGGGCCCAATGAGCAGTTCTTC. Protein sequence: CASSPGGGHRLSGPNEQFF. The full variable domain, completed using reference TRBV9 and TRBJ2-1, is DSGVTQTPKHLITATGQRVTLRCSPRSGDLSVYWYQQSLDQGLQFLIQYYNGEERAKGNILERFSAQQFPDLHSELNLSSLELGDSALYFCASSPGGGHRLSGPNEQFFGPGTRLTVL.

This clonotype was observed at least ten times. This chain links TRBV7-2 with TRBJ2-7, with D perhaps matching TRBD1 or TRBD2 (5 bases each). Germline loops: CDR1 SGHTA, CDR2 FQGNSA. The CDR3 has 13 residues. The V and J ends lost 2 bases and 6 bases respectively, with 11 bases between them. The CDR3 DNA sequence: TGTGCCAGCAGCTTACGTCGTGGGGGCGAGCAGTACGTC. As protein: CASSLRRGGEQYV.

The J gene is TRBJ2-3, the V gene TRBV6-2 or TRBV6-3; 7 bases agree with TRBD2. CDR1 is MNHEY and CDR2 is SVGEGT in the germline V gene. This CDR3 spans 14 amino acids. The J segment lost 6 bases and the V segment lost 4 bases, leaving 7 bases of the junction unmatched. The CDR3 bases are TGTGCCAGCAGTTGGAGCGGGGAGGGGGATACGCAGTATTTT. Its translation is CASSWSGEGDTQYF.

Many counts were recorded for this clonotype. The rearrangement links TRBV5-1 to TRBJ2-3; TRBD2 matches at 7 bases. From germline, CDR1 is SGHRS and CDR2 YFSETQ. V lost 2 bases and J lost 3; bases outside the gene matches: 3. The CDR3 runs 14 residues. The CDR3 protein is CASSFRGGTDTQYF. The CDR3, as DNA: TGCGCCAGCAGCTTTCGGGGAGGGACAGATACGCAGTATTTT.

The chain joins TRBV4-1 to TRBJ2-1; no firm D call. The CDR3 covers 11 residues. The germline V gene encodes CDR1 MGHRA and CDR2 YSYEKL. Between the trimmed V and J ends, which lost 4 bases and 3 bases, there was a span of 1 base. In DNA, the CDR3 is TGCGCCAGCAGCCGCTACAATGAGCAGTTCTTC. Translating gives CASSRYNEQFF.

The rearrangement links TRBV11-1 to TRBJ1-6; tentatively, D is TRBD1 (5 bases). The CDR3 consists of 15 residues. Germline CDR1 and CDR2: SGHAT and FQDESV (reference sequence). V dropped 6 bases and J dropped 4 bases, with 13 bases sitting between them. Written as DNA, the CDR3 is TGTGCCAGCAGACCGCGGGACGGGTATAATTCACCCCTCCACTTT. This translates into CASRPRDGYNSPLHF.

In its sample, this clonotype was seen many times. This sequence joins TRBV6-5 and TRBJ1-2; unclear D gene. Germline CDR1 reads MNHEY; CDR2 reads SVGAGI. V was clipped by 4 bases and J by 5 bases, with 11 bases between them. The length of the CDR3 is 13 residues. This chain's CDR3 is CASSSRLGYGYTF. In nucleotides, the CDR3 is TGTGCCAGCAGTTCGCGTTTGGGGTATGGCTACACCTTC.

In this sample, this clonotype turned up a few times. The chain employs TRBV11-2 and TRBJ2-3, with unresolved D. Germline V lookup: CDR1 SGHAT, CDR2 FQNNGV. This CDR3 is built from 13 residues. V was trimmed by 3 bases and J by 4 bases, leaving 8 bases between them. Here the CDR3 reads CASSFSPPDTQYF. CDR3 DNA: TGTGCCAGCAGCTTTAGTCCCCCAGATACGCAGTATTTT.

The sample holds many counts of this clonotype. The chain couples TRBV11-2 to TRBJ2-5; D may be TRBD2 (5 bases). Germline V gene sequence: CDR1 SGHAT, CDR2 FQNNGV. V lost 1 base, J lost 0 bases, and 9 bases lay in between. This CDR3 comprises 15 residues. CDR3 in amino acids: CASSLGVGDQETQYF. DNA of the CDR3: TGTGCCAGCAGCTTAGGGGTCGGGGACCAAGAGACCCAGTACTTC.

This clonotype showed up just a few times. This rearrangement joins TRBV4-3 to TRBJ1-2, with 8 bases aligning to TRBD1. This CDR3 comprises 13 residues. The germline V gene has CDR1 LGHNA and CDR2 YSLEER. J was trimmed by 6 bases and V by 5 bases; bases with no gene match: 5. In nucleotides, the CDR3 is TGCGCCAGCAGCTCCCGGACAGGGAATGGCTACACCTTC. Amino acids: CASSSRTGNGYTF.

This clonotype was observed a handful of times. The genes are TRBV6-5 and TRBJ1-1; D is possibly TRBD1 (6 bases). CDR1 and CDR2 (germline): MNHEY, SVGAGI. V gave up 5 bases and J gave up 5 bases, with 12 bases separating them. The CDR3 is made up of 13 amino acids. This CDR3 reads CASSPQGRTEAFF. DNA for the CDR3: TGTGCCAGCAGTCCACAGGGTCGGACTGAAGCTTTCTTT.

V usage is TRBV20-1 and J usage is TRBJ2-3; weak D call: TRBD1 (6 bases). Trimming removed 4 bases from V and 6 bases from J, with 14 bases in between. This CDR3 has 13 residues. Germline CDR1 is DFQATT and CDR2 is SNEGSKA (reference sequence). CDR3 region: CSAKWVGADTQYF. CDR3 nucleotides: TGCAGTGCTAAATGGGTGGGGGCGGATACGCAGTATTTT.

This clonotype showed up just a few times. The V gene is TRBV20-1, the J gene TRBJ2-3; D is ambiguous. The CDR3 totals 12 residues. Germline CDR1 reads DFQATT; CDR2 reads SNEGSKA (reference sequence). V dropped 5 bases and J dropped 0 bases, with 6 bases sitting between them. The CDR3: CSAQFSTDTQYF. The DNA for the CDR3 is TGCAGTGCTCAGTTTAGCACAGATACGCAGTATTTT.

This clonotype appeared a few times. V and J are TRBV6-5 and TRBJ2-5; 9 bases align to TRBD1. This CDR3 contains 15 residues. Trimming cost V 5 bases and J 5 bases; bases outside gene matches: 9. In germline, CDR1 is MNHEY, CDR2 SVGAGI. The CDR3, as DNA: TGTGCCAGCAGTCTCCCGGGACAGGGTGGGGAGACCCAGTACTTC. The encoded protein is CASSLPGQGGETQYF.

This clonotype appeared many times. The chain is built from TRBV29-1 and TRBJ2-6; D may be TRBD1 or TRBD2 (5 bases each). CDR1 and CDR2 (germline): SQVTM, ANQGSEA. The germline V and J ends were trimmed by 5 bases and 0 bases, with 14 bases remaining between them. The CDR3 totals 16 residues. This CDR3 is CSVFRDGSSGANVLTF. Written as DNA, the CDR3 is TGCAGCGTTTTCCGGGACGGGTCCTCTGGGGCCAACGTCCTGACTTTC. Full variable domain (outside the CDR3, taken from reference TRBV29-1 and TRBJ2-6): SAVISQKPSRDICQRGTSLTIQCQVDSQVTMMFWYRQQPGQSLTLIATANQGSEATYESGFVIDKFPISRPNLTFSTLTVSNMSPEDSSIYLCSVFRDGSSGANVLTFGAGSRLTVL.

This clonotype occurred many times. This chain joins TRBV20-1 and TRBJ2-5; 8 nucleotides agree with TRBD1. The CDR3 length is 13 residues. The germline V gene has CDR1 DFQATT and CDR2 SNEGSKA (reference sequence). Trimming cost V 5 bases and J 1 base; bases outside gene matches: 3. The CDR3 nucleotides are TGCAGTGCTCCCGGACAGGGCCAAGAGACCCAGTACTTC. This encodes CSAPGQGQETQYF.

The DNA for the CDR3 is TGCGCCAGCAGGATTCGGGTGCGGGGGGGGTCCTACAATGAGCAGTTCTTC. Translating gives CASRIRVRGGSYNEQFF. The rearrangement links TRBV5-1 to TRBJ2-1; 9 nucleotides align to TRBD2. J gave up 1 base and V 5 bases, and 10 bases lay outside the gene matches. Germline V gives CDR1 SGHRS, CDR2 YFSETQ. This CDR3 is built from 17 residues.

This clonotype was counted between two and nine times. The CDR3 DNA reads TGTGCCAGCAGCCTCCCGGGGATCGCCGGGGAGCTGTTTTTT. It encodes CASSLPGIAGELFF. This chain connects TRBV6-6 to TRBJ2-2; tentatively, D is TRBD2 (5 bases). Germline V gives CDR1 MNHNY, CDR2 SVGAGI (reference sequence). Trimming shortened V by 6 bases and J by 6 bases, and 14 bases separated the two germline ends. This CDR3 has 14 residues.

The chain couples TRBV9 to TRBJ2-1, with D perhaps matching TRBD1 (6 bases). The CDR3 runs 12 residues. The germline CDR1 and CDR2 sequences are SGDLS and YYNGEE. Trimming took off 0 bases at V and 9 bases at J, with 7 bases between the two ends. The DNA for the CDR3 is TGTGCCAGCAGCGTAGTCAGGGGTGAGCAGTTCTTC. The encoded protein is CASSVVRGEQFF.

J is TRBJ1-4 and V is TRBV6-5; weak D call: TRBD1 (6 bases). CDR1 and CDR2 from the germline V gene are MNHEY and SVGAGI. V lost 2 bases, J lost 5 bases, and 9 bases lay in between. The CDR3 is 14 amino acids. CDR3 sequence reads: CASSYRGWNEKLFF. Written as DNA, the CDR3 is TGTGCCAGCAGTTACAGGGGGTGGAATGAAAAACTGTTTTTT.

The chain recombines TRBV12-2 with TRBJ2-7; TRBD1, as called in the table, went unchecked against the DNA. TRBV12-2 is a pseudogene locus. The CDR3 is 15 amino acids. The CDR3 reads CASRFYRKLTYEQYF. The CDR3, as DNA: TGTGCAAGTCGCTTTTACAGGAAACTTACCTACGAGCAGTACTTC.

The chain carries TRBV4-1 and TRBJ2-5; tentative D call: TRBD1 (6 bases). Germline CDR1 is MGHRA and CDR2 is YSYEKL. The CDR3 is 14 amino acids. Trimming cost V 2 bases and J 2 bases, with 9 bases left between them. In DNA form, the CDR3 reads TGCGCCAGCAGCCAACTACAGGGTCAAGAGACCCAGTACTTC. The encoded protein is CASSQLQGQETQYF.

V and J are TRBV20-1 and TRBJ2-5; D is possibly TRBD2 (6 bases). Germline CDR1 DFQATT, CDR2 SNEGSKA (reference sequence). The CDR3 loop spans 15 amino acids. Trimming cost V 4 bases and J 5 bases, with 20 bases left between them. CDR3 amino acids: CSAMNSRRGGETQYF. The CDR3, as DNA: TGCAGTGCTATGAATTCCAGACGCGGAGGGGAGACCCAGTACTTC.

This clonotype appeared a few times. This CDR3 reads CASSPLERDYGYTF. The CDR3 DNA sequence: TGCGCCAGCAGCCCCTTGGAGCGAGACTATGGCTACACCTTC. The chain recombines TRBV4-3 with TRBJ1-2; D unresolved. Deletions cut 4 bases from V and 3 bases from J, with 12 bases between. The CDR3 extends over 14 amino acids. From germline, CDR1 is LGHNA and CDR2 YSLEER.

The sample holds many counts of this clonotype. This sequence joins TRBV6-6 and TRBJ1-1; 10 bases fit TRBD1. V was pared by 5 bases and J by 4 bases, with 10 bases of the junction left unmatched. The CDR3 consists of 16 residues. Germline V gene data show CDR1 as MNHNY and CDR2 as SVGAGI (reference sequence). The CDR3 here is CASSPPRQGAGTEAFF. The DNA for the CDR3 is TGTGCCAGCAGTCCCCCTCGACAGGGGGCGGGCACTGAAGCTTTCTTT.

V and J are TRBV28 and TRBJ2-3; D gene ambiguous. Germline V lookup: CDR1 MDHEN, CDR2 SYDVKM. The CDR3 has 13 residues. V was pared by 5 bases and J by 3 bases, with 9 bases between. In nucleotides, the CDR3 is TGTGCCAGCAGTGGATTAGCTACAGATACGCAGTATTTT. Translation gives CASSGLATDTQYF.

The rearrangement joins TRBV29-1 to TRBJ2-3, with a possible D match to TRBD2 (5 bases). Deletions cut 0 bases from V and 4 bases from J, with 8 bases between. Per germline, CDR1 SQVTM and CDR2 ANQGSEA. This CDR3 spans 13 amino acids. The CDR3 reads CSVEESGADTQYF. The CDR3 DNA reads as TGCAGCGTTGAAGAGTCCGGGGCAGATACGCAGTATTTT.

The table lists this clonotype with a few counts. This chain uses TRBV7-2 with TRBJ2-3; D perhaps matches TRBD2 (7 bases). The CDR3 sequence is 16 residues long. Deletions cut 5 bases from V and 5 bases from J, with 20 bases between. Germline V CDR1 and CDR2: SGHTA, FQGNSA. The CDR3 DNA reads TGTGCCAGCAGCCCCCGAGGGGGGGGCCATGGAGATACGCAGTATTTT. Its translation: CASSPRGGGHGDTQYF. The complete variable domain, with remaining parts taken from reference TRBV7-2 and TRBJ2-3, reads GAGVSQSPSNKVTEKGKDVELRCDPISGHTALYWYRQSLGQGLEFLIYFQGNSAPDKSGLPSDRFSAERTGGSVSTLTIQRTQQEDSAVYLCASSPRGGGHGDTQYFGPGTRLTVL.